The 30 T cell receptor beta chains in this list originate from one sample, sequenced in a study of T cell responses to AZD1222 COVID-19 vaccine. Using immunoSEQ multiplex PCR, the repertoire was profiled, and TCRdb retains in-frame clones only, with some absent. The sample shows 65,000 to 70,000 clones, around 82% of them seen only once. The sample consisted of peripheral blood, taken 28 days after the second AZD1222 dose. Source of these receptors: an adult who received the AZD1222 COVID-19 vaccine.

CDR3 sequence (DNA): TGTGCCAGCAGCTTACTTGTCGACAGGGGCCATGGCTACACCTTC. Protein product: CASSLLVDRGHGYTF. This chain links TRBV7-2 with TRBJ1-2; the match to TRBD1 covers 8 bases. Looked up from germline, CDR1 is SGHTA and CDR2 is FQGNSA. The CDR3 consists of 15 residues. V trimming: 2 bases; J trimming: 6 bases; junction bases outside the gene matches: 8.

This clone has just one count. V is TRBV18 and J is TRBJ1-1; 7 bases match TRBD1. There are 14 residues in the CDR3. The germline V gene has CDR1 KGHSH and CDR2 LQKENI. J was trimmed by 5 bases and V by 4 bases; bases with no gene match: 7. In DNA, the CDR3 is TGTGCCAGCTCACGTGACAGGGAGGCGACTGAAGCTTTCTTT. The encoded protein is CASSRDREATEAFF.

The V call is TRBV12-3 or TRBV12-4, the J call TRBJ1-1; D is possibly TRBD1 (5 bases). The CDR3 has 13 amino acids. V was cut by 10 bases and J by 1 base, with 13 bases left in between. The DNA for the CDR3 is TGTGCCACCCAGTCCCAGGGGAACACTGAAGCTTTCTTT. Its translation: CATQSQGNTEAFF.

DNA of the CDR3: TGTGCCAGCAGCTCCCCCGTCAACTATGGCTACACCTTC. This codes for CASSSPVNYGYTF. The gene calls are TRBV13 and TRBJ1-2; D ambiguous. Germline V gives CDR1 PRHDT, CDR2 FYEKMQ (reference sequence). This CDR3 is built from 13 residues. V shed 4 bases and J shed 2 bases, with 8 bases lying between them. Drawing the rest from reference TRBV13 and TRBJ1-2, the complete variable domain is AAGVIQSPRHLIKEKRETATLKCYPIPRHDTVYWYQQGPGQDPQFLISFYEKMQSDKGSIPDRFSAQQFSDYHSELNMSSLELGDSALYFCASSSPVNYGYTFGSGTRLTVV.

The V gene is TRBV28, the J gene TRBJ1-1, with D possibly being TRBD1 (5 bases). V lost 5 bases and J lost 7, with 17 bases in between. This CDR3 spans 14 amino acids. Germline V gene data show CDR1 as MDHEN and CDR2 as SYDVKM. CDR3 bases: TGTGCCAGCAGTGGTGTGGGGCAGGCGAATGAAGCTTTCTTT. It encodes CASSGVGQANEAFF.

CDR3 in amino acids: CAIRFGLKGTDTQYF. The CDR3 DNA reads as TGTGCCATCAGGTTTGGCCTGAAAGGCACAGATACGCAGTATTTT. The chain uses TRBV10-3 and TRBJ2-3; D is unresolved. Germline values: CDR1 ENHRY, CDR2 SYGVKD. V was cut by 6 bases and J by 1 base, with 14 bases left in between. The length of the CDR3 is 15 residues.

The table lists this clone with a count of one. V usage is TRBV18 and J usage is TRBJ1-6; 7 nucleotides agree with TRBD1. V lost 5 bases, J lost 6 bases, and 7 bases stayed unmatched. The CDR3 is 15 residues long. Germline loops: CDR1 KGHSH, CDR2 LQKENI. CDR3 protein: CASSFTQGVNSPLHF. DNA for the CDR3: TGTGCCAGCTCATTCACGCAGGGGGTTAATTCACCCCTCCACTTT.

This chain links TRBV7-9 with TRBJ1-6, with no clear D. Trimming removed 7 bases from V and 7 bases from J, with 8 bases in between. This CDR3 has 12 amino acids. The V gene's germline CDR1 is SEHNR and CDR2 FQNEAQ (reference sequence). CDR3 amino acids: CASNTDNSPLHF. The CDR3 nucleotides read TGTGCCAGCAATACCGACAATTCACCCCTCCACTTT.

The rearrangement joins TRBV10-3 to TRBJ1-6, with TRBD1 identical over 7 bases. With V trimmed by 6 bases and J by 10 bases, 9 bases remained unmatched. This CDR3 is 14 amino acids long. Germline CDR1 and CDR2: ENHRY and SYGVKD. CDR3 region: CAIREGAVGSPLHF. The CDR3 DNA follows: TGTGCCATCAGGGAGGGGGCCGTCGGATCACCCCTCCACTTT.

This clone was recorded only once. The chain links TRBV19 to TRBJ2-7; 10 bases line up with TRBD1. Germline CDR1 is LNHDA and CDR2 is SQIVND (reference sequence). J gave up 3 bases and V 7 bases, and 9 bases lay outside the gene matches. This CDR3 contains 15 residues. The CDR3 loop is CASTPKGQGSYEQYF. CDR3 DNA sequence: TGTGCCAGTACCCCTAAGGGACAGGGGAGCTACGAGCAGTACTTC.

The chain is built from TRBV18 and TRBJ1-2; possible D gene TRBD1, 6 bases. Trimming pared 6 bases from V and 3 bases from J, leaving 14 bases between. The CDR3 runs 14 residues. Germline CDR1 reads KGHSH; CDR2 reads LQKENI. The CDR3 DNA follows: TGTGCCAGCTCTCCGCAACAGGGTGACTATGGCTACACCTTC. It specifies CASSPQQGDYGYTF.

CDR3 sequence reads: CASSPDRLYGYTF. The CDR3 DNA sequence: TGTGCCAGCAGCCCCGACAGGCTCTATGGCTACACCTTC. V and J are TRBV5-6 and TRBJ1-2; D perhaps matches TRBD1 (6 bases). Trimming left V 4 bases short and J 4 bases short, with 11 bases between. The CDR3 spans 13 residues. Germline CDR1 is SGHDT and CDR2 is YYEEEE.

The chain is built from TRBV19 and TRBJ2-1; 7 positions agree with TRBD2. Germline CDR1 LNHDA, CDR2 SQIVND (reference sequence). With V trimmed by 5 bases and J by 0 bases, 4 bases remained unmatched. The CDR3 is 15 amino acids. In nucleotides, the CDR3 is TGTGCCAGTAGTGCCACTAGCGACTCCTACAATGAGCAGTTCTTC. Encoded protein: CASSATSDSYNEQFF. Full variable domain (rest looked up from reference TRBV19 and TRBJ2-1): DGGITQSPKYLFRKEGQNVTLSCEQNLNHDAMYWYRQDPGQGLRLIYYSQIVNDFQKGDIAEGYSVSREKKESFPLTVTSAQKNPTAFYLCASSATSDSYNEQFFGPGTRLTVL.

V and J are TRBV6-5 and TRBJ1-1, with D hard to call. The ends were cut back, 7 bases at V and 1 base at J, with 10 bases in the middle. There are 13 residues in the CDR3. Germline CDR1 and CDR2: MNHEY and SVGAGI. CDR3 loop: CASIQGKNTEAFF. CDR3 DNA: TGTGCCAGCATCCAAGGGAAGAACACTGAAGCTTTCTTT.

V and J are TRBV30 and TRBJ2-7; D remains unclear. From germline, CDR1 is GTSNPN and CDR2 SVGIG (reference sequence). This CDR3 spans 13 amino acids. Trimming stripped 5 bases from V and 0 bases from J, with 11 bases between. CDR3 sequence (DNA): TGTGCCTGGGGCAGGACGGACTCCTACGAGCAGTACTTC. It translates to CAWGRTDSYEQYF.

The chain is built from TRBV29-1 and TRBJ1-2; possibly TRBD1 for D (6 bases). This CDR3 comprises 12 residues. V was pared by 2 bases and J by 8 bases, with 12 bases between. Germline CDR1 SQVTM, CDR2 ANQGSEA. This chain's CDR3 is CSVEPGAGGYTF. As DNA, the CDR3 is TGCAGCGTTGAACCGGGGGCGGGAGGCTACACCTTC.

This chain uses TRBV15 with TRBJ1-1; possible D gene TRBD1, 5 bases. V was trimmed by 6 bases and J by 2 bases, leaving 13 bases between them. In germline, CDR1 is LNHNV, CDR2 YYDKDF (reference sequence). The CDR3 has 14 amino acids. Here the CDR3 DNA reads TGTGCCACCAGTCCGACAGCTACAAACACTGAAGCTTTCTTT. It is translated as CATSPTATNTEAFF.

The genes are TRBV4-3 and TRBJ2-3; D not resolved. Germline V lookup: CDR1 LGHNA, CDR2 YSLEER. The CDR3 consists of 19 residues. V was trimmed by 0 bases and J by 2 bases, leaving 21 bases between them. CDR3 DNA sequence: TGCGCCAGCAGCCAAGATTGGGGTGGGTCAGGCCTGCTCACAGATACGCAGTATTTT. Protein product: CASSQDWGGSGLLTDTQYF.

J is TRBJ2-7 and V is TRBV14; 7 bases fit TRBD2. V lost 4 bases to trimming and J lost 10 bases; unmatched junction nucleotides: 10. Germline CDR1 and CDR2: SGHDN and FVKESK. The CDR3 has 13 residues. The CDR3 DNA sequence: TGTGCCAGCAGCCTCGGTGTCGGGGGGTATCAGTACTTC. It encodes CASSLGVGGYQYF. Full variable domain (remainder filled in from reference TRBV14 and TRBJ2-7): EAGVTQFPSHSVIEKGQTVTLRCDPISGHDNLYWYRRVMGKEIKFLLHFVKESKQDESGMPNNRFLAERTGGTYSTLKVQPAELEDSGVYFCASSLGVGGYQYFGPGTRLTVT.

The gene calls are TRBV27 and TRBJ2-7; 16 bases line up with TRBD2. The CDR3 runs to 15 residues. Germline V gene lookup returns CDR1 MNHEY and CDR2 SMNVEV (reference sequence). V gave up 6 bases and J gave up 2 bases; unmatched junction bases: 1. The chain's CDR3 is CASRGLAGGPYEQYF. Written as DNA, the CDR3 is TGTGCCAGCAGGGGACTAGCGGGGGGGCCCTACGAGCAGTACTTC.

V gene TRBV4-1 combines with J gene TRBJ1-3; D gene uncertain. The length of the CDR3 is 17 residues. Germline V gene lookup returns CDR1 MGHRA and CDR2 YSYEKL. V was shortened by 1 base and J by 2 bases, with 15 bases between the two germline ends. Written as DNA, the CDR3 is TGCGCCAGCAGCCAAGGTCTGGGTTTAGGGCCTGGAAACACCATATATTTT. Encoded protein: CASSQGLGLGPGNTIYF.

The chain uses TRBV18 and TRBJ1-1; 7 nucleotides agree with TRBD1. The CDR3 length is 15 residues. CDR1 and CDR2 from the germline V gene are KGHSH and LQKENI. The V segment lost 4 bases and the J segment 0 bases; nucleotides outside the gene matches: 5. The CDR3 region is CASSQTGQMNTEAFF. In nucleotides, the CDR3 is TGTGCCAGCTCACAAACGGGACAGATGAACACTGAAGCTTTCTTT.

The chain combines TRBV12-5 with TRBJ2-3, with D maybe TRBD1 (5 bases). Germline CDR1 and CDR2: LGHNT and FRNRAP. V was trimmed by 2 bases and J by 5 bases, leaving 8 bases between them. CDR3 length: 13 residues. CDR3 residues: CASGLPREDTQYF. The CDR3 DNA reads TGTGCTAGTGGTTTGCCCAGGGAAGATACGCAGTATTTT.

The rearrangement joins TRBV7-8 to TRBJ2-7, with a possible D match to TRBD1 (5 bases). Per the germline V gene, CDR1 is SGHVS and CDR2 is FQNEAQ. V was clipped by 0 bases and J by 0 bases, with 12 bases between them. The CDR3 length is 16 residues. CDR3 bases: TGTGCCAGCAGCTTAGCCCAAAACAGGCCCTCCTACGAGCAGTACTTC. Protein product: CASSLAQNRPSYEQYF. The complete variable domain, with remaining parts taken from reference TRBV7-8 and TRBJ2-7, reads GAGVSQSPRYKVAKRGQDVALRCDPISGHVSLFWYQQALGQGPEFLTYFQNEAQLDKSGLPSDRFFAERPEGSVSTLKIQRTQQEDSAVYLCASSLAQNRPSYEQYFGPGTRLTVT.

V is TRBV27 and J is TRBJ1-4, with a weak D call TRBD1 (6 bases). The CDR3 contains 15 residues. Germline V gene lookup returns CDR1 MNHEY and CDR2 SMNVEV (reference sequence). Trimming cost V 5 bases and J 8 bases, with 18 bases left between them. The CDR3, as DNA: TGTGCCAGCAGTCCAAGCCAGGGGTTAGGGGAAAAACTGTTTTTT. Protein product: CASSPSQGLGEKLFF.

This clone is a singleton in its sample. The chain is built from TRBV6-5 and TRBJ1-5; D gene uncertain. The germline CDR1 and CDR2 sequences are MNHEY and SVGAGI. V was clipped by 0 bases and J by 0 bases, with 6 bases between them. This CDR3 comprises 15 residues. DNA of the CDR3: TGTGCCAGCAGTTACTCGAAGAATAGCAATCAGCCCCAGCATTTT. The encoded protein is CASSYSKNSNQPQHF.

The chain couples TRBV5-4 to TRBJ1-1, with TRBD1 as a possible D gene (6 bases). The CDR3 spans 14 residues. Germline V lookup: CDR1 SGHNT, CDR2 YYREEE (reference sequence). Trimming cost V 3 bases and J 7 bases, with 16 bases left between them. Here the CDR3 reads CASSWSGTPSEAFF. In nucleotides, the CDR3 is TGTGCCAGCAGCTGGTCCGGGACACCTAGTGAAGCTTTCTTT.

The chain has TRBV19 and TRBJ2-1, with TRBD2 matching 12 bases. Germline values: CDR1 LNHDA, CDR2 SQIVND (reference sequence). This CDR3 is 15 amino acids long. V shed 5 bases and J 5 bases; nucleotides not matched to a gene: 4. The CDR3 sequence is CASSLLAGGDNEQFF. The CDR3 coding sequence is TGTGCCAGTAGTCTGCTAGCGGGGGGGGACAATGAGCAGTTCTTC.

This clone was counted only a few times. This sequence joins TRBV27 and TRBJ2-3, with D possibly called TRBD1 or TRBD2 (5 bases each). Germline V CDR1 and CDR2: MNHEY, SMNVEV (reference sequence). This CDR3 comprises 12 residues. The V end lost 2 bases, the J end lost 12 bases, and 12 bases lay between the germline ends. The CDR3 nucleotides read TGTGCCAGCAGTTTACTGGGGGACGAACAGTATTTT. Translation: CASSLLGDEQYF.

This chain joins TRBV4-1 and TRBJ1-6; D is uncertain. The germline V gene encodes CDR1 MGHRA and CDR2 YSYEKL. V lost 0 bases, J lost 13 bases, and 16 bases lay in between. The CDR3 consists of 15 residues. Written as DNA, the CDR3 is TGCGCCAGCAGCCAAGATCTCACCTTCTTAGTGCCCCTCCACTTT. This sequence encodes CASSQDLTFLVPLHF.